The present entry profiles one T cell receptor (beta chain) with its context. Its antigen is currently unknown. This specimen comes from a study of T cells after yellow fever vaccination. Study outcomes and limitations: It was a small share of clonotypes that appeared in both CD4 and CD8 compartments. Reappearing after the booster were most of the clones from primary vaccination (about 96% CD4, approximately 85% CD8).

A process of 5'RACE template switching, which added a universal primer site and UMIs, was used to make TCR cDNA. TCRdb itself ran the 5' RACE reads through MiXCR, one entry per CDR3 protein. The sample carries some 560,000 distinct CDR3 sequences, about a sixth recorded once. The material was PBMCs, obtained 5 to 6 days after the first yellow fever vaccination. The TCR was taken from a man in his late teens or twenties who received the YFV17D yellow fever vaccine.

In nucleotides, the CDR3 is TGCGCCAGCAGCCAAGAGACAGGGCAGGGCACTGAAGCTTTCTTT. Its translation: CASSQETGQGTEAFF. The chain joins TRBV4-3 to TRBJ1-1, with 7 positions matching TRBD1. Germline values: CDR1 LGHNA, CDR2 YSLEER. J was trimmed by 4 bases and V by 0 bases; bases with no gene match: 5. This CDR3 comprises 15 residues.